A selection of T cell receptor beta chains follows, all from one sample in a study of T cell responses to AZD1222 COVID-19 vaccine. Libraries were prepared by immunoSEQ multiplex PCR; TCRdb keeps only in-frame clonotypes and omits some of them. The sample has around 70,000 clones, about nine tenths seen once. The material was peripheral blood, obtained on day 0 of AZD1222 vaccination. These TCRs come from an adult in good health. Each CDR3 is given with its conserved first and last residue. A D gene is named only where the DNA matches it firmly. Clone sizes are given selectively: once, few, many, or a class where the clone is expanded.

CDR3 DNA: TGTGCCAGCAGCTTAGCCGGAGGTCCGAACACTGAAGCTTTCTTT
CDR3 protein: CASSLAGGPNTEAFF
J gene: TRBJ1-1
D gene: NA
V gene: TRBV11-2
clone size: NA

CDR3 DNA: TGTGCCAGCAGCCGCTCAACTGGAGGAGCTTTCTTT
CDR3 protein: CASSRSTGGAFF
J gene: TRBJ1-1
D gene: NA
V gene: TRBV11-2
clone size: NA

CDR3 DNA: TGTGCCAGCAGTTTTCCGGGACAGGGTTCGGTGCAGTACTTC
CDR3 protein: CASSFPGQGSVQYF
J gene: TRBJ2-7
D gene: TRBD1
V gene: TRBV28
clone size: NA

CDR3 DNA: TGTGCCAGCACCCCCTCTTTGGGGTCTGGGTCACCCCTCCACTTT
CDR3 protein: CASTPSLGSGSPLHF
J gene: TRBJ1-6
D gene: NA
V gene: TRBV7-2
clone size: NA

CDR3 DNA: TGTGCCAGCAGTCCCGGGACAGACCTTGTTAACCTCTATGGCTACACCTTC
CDR3 protein: CASSPGTDLVNLYGYTF
J gene: TRBJ1-2
D gene: TRBD1
V gene: TRBV6-2/TRBV6-3
clone size: NA

CDR3 DNA: TGTGCCTCCCACGGGGCGAACACCGGGGAGCTGTTTTTT
CDR3 protein: CASHGANTGELFF
J gene: TRBJ2-2
D gene: NA
V gene: TRBV6-4
clone size: NA

CDR3 DNA: TGTGCCAGTAGTACCTCCGGGACTGCCGCCTACGAGCAGTACTTC
CDR3 protein: CASSTSGTAAYEQYF
J gene: TRBJ2-7
D gene: NA
V gene: TRBV19
clone size: NA

CDR3 DNA: TGTGCCAGCACCATAGGACAGGACAATACCCAACGCTATGGCTACACCTTC
CDR3 protein: CASTIGQDNTQRYGYTF
J gene: TRBJ1-2
D gene: TRBD1
V gene: TRBV5-6
clone size: NA

CDR3 DNA: TGTGCCAGCAGTGTCGCCCTTAGCGCAGGGGGAAACACCATATATTTT
CDR3 protein: CASSVALSAGGNTIYF
J gene: TRBJ1-3
D gene: NA
V gene: TRBV2
clone size: NA

CDR3 DNA: TGTGCCAGCGGGCCAGACCCGAACACTGAAGCTTTCTTT
CDR3 protein: CASGPDPNTEAFF
J gene: TRBJ1-1
D gene: NA
V gene: TRBV27
clone size: NA

CDR3 DNA: TGCGCCAGCAGCCAAGCCCAGTTTGCCGGGGAGCTGTTTTTT
CDR3 protein: CASSQAQFAGELFF
J gene: TRBJ2-2
D gene: NA
V gene: TRBV4-1
clone size: NA

CDR3 DNA: TGTGCCAGCCATAGCGGGGCAGGACTCATGGGCGGGGAGCTGTTTTTT
CDR3 protein: CASHSGAGLMGGELFF
J gene: TRBJ2-2
D gene: TRBD2
V gene: TRBV7-2
clone size: few

CDR3 DNA: TGTGCCAGCAGCCCGGGACTAGCGGGAGACGAGCAGTACTTC
CDR3 protein: CASSPGLAGDEQYF
J gene: TRBJ2-7
D gene: TRBD2
V gene: TRBV3-1/TRBV3-2
clone size: NA

CDR3 DNA: TGTGCCAGCAGCTTGGGGCAGGGTTTCACAGATACGCAGTATTTT
CDR3 protein: CASSLGQGFTDTQYF
J gene: TRBJ2-3
D gene: NA
V gene: TRBV5-4
clone size: NA

CDR3 DNA: TGTGCCAGCAGCTTAGCATTGGACAGTACCTACGAGCAGTACTTC
CDR3 protein: CASSLALDSTYEQYF
J gene: TRBJ2-7
D gene: NA
V gene: TRBV7-9
clone size: NA

CDR3 DNA: TGTGCCAGCAACCACAGGGGAGATGCCGGGGAGCTGTTTTTT
CDR3 protein: CASNHRGDAGELFF
J gene: TRBJ2-2
D gene: TRBD1
V gene: TRBV6-5
clone size: NA

CDR3 DNA: TGTGCCAGCAGCTCCGGACCGGGCTATGGCTACACCTTC
CDR3 protein: CASSSGPGYGYTF
J gene: TRBJ1-2
D gene: NA
V gene: TRBV11-2
clone size: NA

CDR3 DNA: TGTGCCAGCAGCTTATTGCGAGGGGTAAACAATGAGCAGTTCTTC
CDR3 protein: CASSLLRGVNNEQFF
J gene: TRBJ2-1
D gene: NA
V gene: TRBV7-8
clone size: NA

CDR3 DNA: TGTGCCAGCAGCCGTAAGAATTTGGACAGACACAATGAGCAGTTCTTC
CDR3 protein: CASSRKNLDRHNEQFF
J gene: TRBJ2-1
D gene: NA
V gene: TRBV5-4
clone size: NA

CDR3 DNA: TGTGCCAGCAGCCTGACAGGGAGGGCTGAAGCTTTCTTT
CDR3 protein: CASSLTGRAEAFF
J gene: TRBJ1-1
D gene: TRBD1
V gene: TRBV5-6
clone size: NA

CDR3 DNA: TGCGCCAGCAGCCAAGATCTCCGAGGGTGGGATGAGCAGTTCTTC
CDR3 protein: CASSQDLRGWDEQFF
J gene: TRBJ2-1
D gene: NA
V gene: TRBV4-3
clone size: NA

CDR3 DNA: TGTGCCAGCAGCTTAAAAAACAGGTCTAGTTTATTTGACACCATATATTTT
CDR3 protein: CASSLKNRSSLFDTIYF
J gene: TRBJ1-3
D gene: NA
V gene: TRBV7-8
clone size: NA

CDR3 DNA: TGCGCCAGCAGCATAGGGACTTACACAGATACGCAGTATTTT
CDR3 protein: CASSIGTYTDTQYF
J gene: TRBJ2-3
D gene: NA
V gene: TRBV5-1
clone size: NA

CDR3 DNA: TGCAGCGGCCTGACAGGGGCGCTGGACTACAATGAGCAGTTCTTC
CDR3 protein: CSGLTGALDYNEQFF
J gene: TRBJ2-1
D gene: TRBD1
V gene: TRBV29-1
clone size: NA

CDR3 DNA: TGTGCCAGCAGCTTCTGGGACGTCGATCAGCCCCAGCATTTT
CDR3 protein: CASSFWDVDQPQHF
J gene: TRBJ1-5
D gene: NA
V gene: TRBV5-6
clone size: NA

CDR3 DNA: TGTGCCAGCAGTTACCCCAGACTAGCGGGAGATGAGCAGTTCTTC
CDR3 protein: CASSYPRLAGDEQFF
J gene: TRBJ2-1
D gene: TRBD2
V gene: TRBV6-5
clone size: NA